Shown below are 20 T cell receptor beta chains from a single sample sequenced in a study of T cell repertoires in aging, cancer and after chemotherapy. TCR beta rearrangements were amplified from peripheral blood genomic DNA. Rearranged V-D-J TRB sequences were amplified with a mixed TRB-A/B primer pool. Each CDR3 protein is one row after TCRdb ran MiXCR on the multiplex PCR reads. The sample has about 1,000 distinct CDR3 sequences, under 30% seen once; the top ten hold around 17%. Material for sequencing was blood. The origin of the receptors is a human donor with a solid tumor.

This chain joins TRBV20-1 and TRBJ2-3, with D possibly matching TRBD1 (6 bases). The germline gives CDR1 DFQATT, CDR2 SNEGSKA (reference sequence). V was pared by 1 base and J by 6 bases, with 14 bases between. This CDR3 is 14 amino acids long. Here the CDR3 reads CSARAQGFRDTQYF. The CDR3 region has the DNA TGCAGTGCTAGAGCCCAGGGGTTTAGGGATACGCAGTATTTT.

This clonotype has just a few counts. J is TRBJ2-3 and V is TRBV5-1; 7 bases line up with TRBD2. The CDR3 sequence is 16 residues long. Germline V lookup: CDR1 SGHRS, CDR2 YFSETQ. The J segment lost 4 bases and the V segment lost 4 bases, leaving 12 bases of the junction unmatched. The CDR3 nucleotides are TGCGCCAGCAGCCTGATGGCTAGCGGTACCGCAGATACGCAGTATTTT. Protein sequence: CASSLMASGTADTQYF.

In its sample, this clonotype ranks as large. The chain has TRBV5-6 and TRBJ1-4; D unresolved. Germline values: CDR1 SGHDT, CDR2 YYEEEE. Trimming pared 1 base from V and 11 bases from J, leaving 9 bases between. The CDR3 contains 12 residues. CDR3 region: CASSLWEEKLFF. CDR3 DNA sequence: TGTGCCAGCAGCTTGTGGGAAGAGAAACTGTTTTTT.

This clonotype is large by share. The rearrangement links TRBV19 to TRBJ2-3; no reliable D call. The V gene lost 2 bases and the J gene lost 3 bases, with 0 bases spanning the gap. The CDR3 extends over 11 amino acids. Germline-derived CDR1 and CDR2 are LNHDA and SQIVND (reference sequence). In DNA, the CDR3 is TGTGCCAGTAGTATAACAGATACGCAGTATTTT. Amino acids: CASSITDTQYF.

The chain is built from TRBV4-1 and TRBJ2-3, with D hard to call. Trimming took off 4 bases at V and 1 base at J, with 12 bases between the two ends. The CDR3 is made up of 15 amino acids. The germline V gene encodes CDR1 MGHRA and CDR2 YSYEKL. CDR3 sequence (DNA): TGCGCCAGCAGCCCGACCGCCGCCGGCACAGATACGCAGTATTTT. As protein: CASSPTAAGTDTQYF.

The chain joins TRBV28 to TRBJ2-7; D remains unclear. Germline loops: CDR1 MDHEN, CDR2 SYDVKM. This CDR3 spans 12 amino acids. V lost 4 bases and J 2 bases, leaving 6 bases between the germline ends. CDR3 nucleotide sequence: TGTGCCAGCAGTTCCCTAACCTACGAGCAGTACTTC. It specifies CASSSLTYEQYF. The variable domain in full, with the rest retrieved from reference TRBV28 and TRBJ2-7, is DVKVTQSSRYLVKRTGEKVFLECVQDMDHENMFWYRQDPGLGLRLIYFSYDVKMKEKGDIPEGYSVSREKKERFSLILESASTNQTSMYLCASSSLTYEQYFGPGTRLTVT.

This clonotype is large (0.1 to 1%) in the sample. The chain uses TRBV6-5 and TRBJ2-7, with 11 bases aligning to TRBD2. The trim removed 0 bases at V and 2 bases at J, leaving 0 bases unmatched. This CDR3 region has 15 residues. Per the germline V gene, CDR1 is MNHEY and CDR2 is SVGAGI. The CDR3 spells CASSYSTSGTYEQYF. Written as DNA, the CDR3 is TGTGCCAGCAGTTACTCGACTAGCGGGACCTACGAGCAGTACTTC.

The CDR3 loop reads CASSHSVVTEAFF. The DNA of the CDR3 is TGTGCCAGCAGCCACTCGGTGGTTACTGAAGCTTTCTTT. This chain uses TRBV7-9 with TRBJ1-1; D is ambiguous. In germline, CDR1 is SEHNR, CDR2 FQNEAQ (reference sequence). The CDR3 extends over 13 amino acids. Between the trimmed V and J ends, which lost 5 bases and 5 bases, there was a span of 12 bases.

The genes are TRBV28 and TRBJ2-7, with D tentatively TRBD1 (6 bases). Germline V gene sequence: CDR1 MDHEN, CDR2 SYDVKM. The CDR3 has 14 amino acids. Trimming removed 2 bases from V and 7 bases from J, with 15 bases in between. The CDR3, as DNA: TGTGCCAGCAGTTTAGGCACAGGGTGGAGGGAGCAGTACTTC. This translates into CASSLGTGWREQYF.

This clonotype is large (0.1 to 1%) by share. The genes are TRBV19 and TRBJ2-7, with 9 bases that match TRBD2. The J segment lost 2 bases and the V segment lost 3 bases, leaving 5 bases of the junction unmatched. The germline CDR1 and CDR2 sequences are LNHDA and SQIVND (reference sequence). The length of the CDR3 is 15 residues. The CDR3 loop reads CASSIATSGTYEQYF. DNA of the CDR3: TGTGCCAGTAGTATTGCGACTAGCGGTACCTACGAGCAGTACTTC.

This clonotype is labeled large. V and J are TRBV30 and TRBJ2-2; D is unresolved. Germline CDR1 is GTSNPN and CDR2 is SVGIG (reference sequence). This CDR3 is built from 11 residues. V was trimmed by 8 bases and J by 1 base, leaving 5 bases between them. The CDR3: CAGRNTGELFF. The CDR3 DNA follows: TGTGCCGGAAGGAACACCGGGGAGCTGTTTTTT. The full variable domain, in which reference TRBV30 and TRBJ2-2 provide the parts outside the CDR3, is SQTIHQWPATLVQPVGSPLSLECTVEGTSNPNLYWYRQAAGRGLQLLFYSVGIGQISSEVPQNLSASRPQDRQFILSSKKLLLSDSGFYLCAGRNTGELFFGEGSRLTVL.

V and J are TRBV14 and TRBJ2-1; TRBD1 matches 9 bases. J gave up 4 bases and V 7 bases, and 5 bases lay outside the gene matches. The CDR3 loop spans 14 amino acids. Germline lookup yields CDR1 SGHDN and CDR2 FVKESK. The CDR3 nucleotides are TGTGCCAGCATGGAACAGGGGGCTTACAATGAGCAGTTCTTC. Translated: CASMEQGAYNEQFF.

Regarding this clonotype: This may stem from a read error, because a much larger clone lies one nucleotide away. V is TRBV27 and J is TRBJ1-5, with a possible D match to TRBD1 (5 bases). The CDR3 runs 14 residues. V was trimmed by 6 bases and J by 7 bases, leaving 16 bases between them. From germline, CDR1 is MNHEY and CDR2 SMNVEV (reference sequence). The CDR3 DNA reads as TGTGCCAGCAGAGCCGGGACTTCCCAACAGCCCCAGCATTTT. This codes for CASRAGTSQQPQHF.

This clonotype was observed a handful of times. Germline and junction disagree at one end, which may indicate a read error. This rearrangement joins TRBV19 to TRBJ1-5; 12 nucleotides align to TRBD1. The CDR3 runs to 15 residues. CDR1 and CDR2 (germline): LNHDA, SQIVND (reference sequence). The chain's CDR3 is CASTSGTGGNPPQHF. For the CDR3, the DNA is TGTGCCAGTACCTCGGGGACAGGGGGCAATCCGCCCCAGCATTTT.

This rearrangement joins TRBV2 to TRBJ1-2; 10 nucleotides match TRBD1. The CDR3 is made up of 15 amino acids. Losses at the gene ends were 6 bases for V and 4 bases for J; bases not matched to a gene: 8. Germline CDR1 is SNHLY and CDR2 is FYNNEI. CDR3 loop: CASSQTGGLGYGYTF. For the CDR3, the DNA is TGTGCCAGCAGCCAGACAGGGGGCCTTGGCTATGGCTACACCTTC.

This CDR3 is CASRWRAGETQYF. The CDR3 DNA reads TGTGCCAGCAGATGGAGGGCCGGGGAGACCCAGTACTTC. The chain recombines TRBV12-3 or TRBV12-4 with TRBJ2-5, with a possible D match to TRBD2 (6 bases). V lost 6 bases and J 5 bases, leaving 13 bases between the germline ends. The CDR3 consists of 13 residues.

The chain combines TRBV28 with TRBJ1-5, with D possibly TRBD1 on 5 matching bases. V lost 5 bases, J lost 3 bases, and 14 bases lay in between. The CDR3 is 15 amino acids. Germline V gene lookup returns CDR1 MDHEN and CDR2 SYDVKM. CDR3 loop: CASSLQGPPNQPQHF. CDR3 nucleotides: TGTGCCAGCAGTCTCCAGGGCCCTCCCAATCAGCCCCAGCATTTT.

This clonotype has a handful of counts. The chain employs TRBV5-5 and TRBJ1-1; D is possibly TRBD1 (5 bases). Germline-derived CDR1 and CDR2 are SGHKS and YYEKEE (reference sequence). This CDR3 is built from 13 residues. Trimming took 2 bases from V and 4 from J, leaving 9 bases between them. DNA for the CDR3: TGTGCCAGCAGCTTAGGGGTAGGCACTGAAGCTTTCTTT. Its translation: CASSLGVGTEAFF.

About this clonotype itself: A much bigger clone sits one base away, suggesting this may be a read error. The chain carries TRBV11-1 and TRBJ1-6, with D tentatively TRBD1 (6 bases). Germline V CDR1 and CDR2: SGHAT, FQDESV (reference sequence). The CDR3 is made up of 15 amino acids. As DNA, the CDR3 is TGTGCCAGCAGCCTGACAGGTTCTGATAATACACCCCTCCACTTT. This codes for CASSLTGSDNTPLHF.

The CDR3 DNA is TGTGCCAGCAGTTTTCGGGGGATCTTCCAAGAGACCCAGTACTTC. Protein sequence: CASSFRGIFQETQYF. The chain links TRBV28 to TRBJ2-5; D possibly corresponds to TRBD2 (6 bases). Germline values: CDR1 MDHEN, CDR2 SYDVKM. The CDR3 totals 15 residues. Between the trimmed V and J ends, which lost 3 bases and 1 base, there was a span of 12 bases.